This entry describes one T cell receptor (beta chain). Its target is not known. These data belong to a study of CD8+CD57+ T cells in acquired aplastic anemia. Study findings and constraints: Patients and controls had in common some 30 CD8+ CDR3 sequences.

Flow cytometry had shown expanded CD8+CD57+ cells in the patients chosen for sequencing. CDR1 and CDR2 from the germline V gene are DFQATT and SNEGSKA (reference sequence). This CDR3 contains 14 residues. V lost 3 bases, J lost 4 bases, and 15 bases lay in between. The template for TCR beta VDJ and CDR3 sequence profiling was genomic DNA. TCRdb used MiXCR to reprocess the reads, holding one entry per CDR3 protein. Among 110,000 or so distinct CDR3 sequences listed, under 65% were seen once. The sequenced material came from sorted CD4+, CD8+, or CD8+CD57+ T cells (not recorded which) from PBMCs. This sequence joins TRBV20-1 and TRBJ1-1; tentatively, D is TRBD1 (6 bases). The source of this sequence is a human donor with aplastic anemia. In DNA form, the CDR3 reads TGCAGTGCTAGGACCAGGGGTAGGGTCACTGAAGCTTTCTTT. It encodes CSARTRGRVTEAFF.